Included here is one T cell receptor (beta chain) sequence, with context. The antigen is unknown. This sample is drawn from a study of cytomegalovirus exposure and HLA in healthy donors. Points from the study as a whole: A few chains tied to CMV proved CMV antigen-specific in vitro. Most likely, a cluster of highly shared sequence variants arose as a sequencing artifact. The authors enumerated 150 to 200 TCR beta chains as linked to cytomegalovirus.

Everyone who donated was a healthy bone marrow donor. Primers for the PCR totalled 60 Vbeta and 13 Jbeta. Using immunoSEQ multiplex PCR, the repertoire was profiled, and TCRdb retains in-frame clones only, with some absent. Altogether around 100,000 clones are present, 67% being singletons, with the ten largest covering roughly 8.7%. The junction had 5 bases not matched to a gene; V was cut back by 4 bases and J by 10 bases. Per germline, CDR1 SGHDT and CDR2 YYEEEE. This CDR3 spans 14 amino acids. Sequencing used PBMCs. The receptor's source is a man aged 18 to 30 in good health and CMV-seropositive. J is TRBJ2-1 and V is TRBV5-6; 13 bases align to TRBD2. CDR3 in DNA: TGTGCCAGCAGCCGACGACTAGCGGGGGGCGAGCAGTTCTTC. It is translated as CASSRRLAGGEQFF.